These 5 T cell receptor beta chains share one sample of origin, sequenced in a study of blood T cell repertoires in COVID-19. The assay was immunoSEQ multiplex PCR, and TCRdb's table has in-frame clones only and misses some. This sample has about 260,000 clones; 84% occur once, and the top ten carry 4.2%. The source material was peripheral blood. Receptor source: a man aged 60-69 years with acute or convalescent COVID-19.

CDR3 DNA sequence: TGTGCCAGCAGCTCATCGGACAGGAATGAAAAACTGTTTTTT. Protein product: CASSSSDRNEKLFF. J is TRBJ1-4 and V is TRBV5-6; 7 positions match TRBD1. Germline values: CDR1 SGHDT, CDR2 YYEEEE. Losses at the gene ends were 3 bases for V and 5 bases for J; bases not matched to a gene: 4. The CDR3 length is 14 residues.

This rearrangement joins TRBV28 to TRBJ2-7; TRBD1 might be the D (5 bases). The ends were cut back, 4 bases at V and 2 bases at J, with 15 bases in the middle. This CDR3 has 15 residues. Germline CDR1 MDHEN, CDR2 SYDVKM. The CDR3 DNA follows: TGTGCCAGCAGTTCAGCGCAGGGTACCCCCTACGAGCAGTACTTC. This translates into CASSSAQGTPYEQYF.

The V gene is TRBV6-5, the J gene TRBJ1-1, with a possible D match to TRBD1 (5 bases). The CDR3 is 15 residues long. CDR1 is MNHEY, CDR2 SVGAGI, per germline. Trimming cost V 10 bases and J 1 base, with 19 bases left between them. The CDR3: CATAGQARGNTEAFF. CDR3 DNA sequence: TGTGCCACCGCGGGGCAGGCAAGGGGGAACACTGAAGCTTTCTTT.

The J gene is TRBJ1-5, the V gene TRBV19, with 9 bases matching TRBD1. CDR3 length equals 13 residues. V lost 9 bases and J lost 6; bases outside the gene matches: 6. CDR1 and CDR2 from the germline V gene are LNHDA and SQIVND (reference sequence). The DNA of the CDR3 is TGTGCCAGCATGGGACAGGGCAGTCAGCCCCAGCATTTT. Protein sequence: CASMGQGSQPQHF.

The CDR3 here is CASSPRLAGFGEQFF. CDR3 nucleotide sequence: TGTGCCAGCAGTCCCAGACTAGCGGGATTCGGTGAGCAGTTCTTC. The chain links TRBV2 to TRBJ2-1; 11 bases match TRBD2. From germline, CDR1 is SNHLY and CDR2 FYNNEI. J was trimmed by 9 bases and V by 5 bases; bases with no gene match: 9. The CDR3 extends over 15 amino acids.